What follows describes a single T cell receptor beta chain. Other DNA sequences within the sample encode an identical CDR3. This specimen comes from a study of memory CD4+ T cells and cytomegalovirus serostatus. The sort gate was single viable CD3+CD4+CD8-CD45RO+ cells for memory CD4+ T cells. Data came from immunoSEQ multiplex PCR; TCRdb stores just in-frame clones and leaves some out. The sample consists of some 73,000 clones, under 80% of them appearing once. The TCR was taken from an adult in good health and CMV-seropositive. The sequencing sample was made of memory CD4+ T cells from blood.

This chain's CDR3 is CASSLAGPPNSPLHF. CDR3 DNA sequence: TGTGCCAGCAGCTTAGCCGGACCGCCGAATTCACCCCTCCACTTT. The chain is built from TRBV7-2 and TRBJ1-6, with D unresolved. V was shortened by 0 bases and J by 7 bases, with 10 bases between the two germline ends. The CDR3 runs 15 residues. Germline V gene sequence: CDR1 SGHTA, CDR2 FQGNSA.